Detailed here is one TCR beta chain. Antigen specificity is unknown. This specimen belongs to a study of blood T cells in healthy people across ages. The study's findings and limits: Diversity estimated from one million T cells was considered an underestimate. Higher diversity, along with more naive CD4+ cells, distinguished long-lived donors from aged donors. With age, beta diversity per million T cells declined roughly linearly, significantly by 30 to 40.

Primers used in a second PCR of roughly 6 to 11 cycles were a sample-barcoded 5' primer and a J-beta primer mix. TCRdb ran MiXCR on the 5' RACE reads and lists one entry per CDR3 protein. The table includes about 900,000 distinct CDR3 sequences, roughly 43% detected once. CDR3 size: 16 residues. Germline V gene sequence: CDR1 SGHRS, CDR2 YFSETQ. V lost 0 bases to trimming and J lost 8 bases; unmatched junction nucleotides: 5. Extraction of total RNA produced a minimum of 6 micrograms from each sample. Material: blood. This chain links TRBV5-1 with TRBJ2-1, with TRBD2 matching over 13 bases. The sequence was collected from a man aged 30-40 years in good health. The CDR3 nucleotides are TGCGCCAGCAGCTTGGGGACTAGCGGGGGTACGGATGAGCAGTTCTTC. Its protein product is CASSLGTSGGTDEQFF. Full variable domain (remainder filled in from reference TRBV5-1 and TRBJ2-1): KAGVTQTPRYLIKTRGQQVTLSCSPISGHRSVSWYQQTPGQGLQFLFEYFSETQRNKGNFPGRFSGRQFSNSRSEMNVSTLELGDSALYLCASSLGTSGGTDEQFFGPGTRLTVL.